This T cell receptor (beta chain) comes out of a study of beta chain features in type 1 diabetes. Looking at the study overall: Examined across all samples were just under 110,000,000 sorted cells.

TCRB transcripts that were expressed got sequenced, as all of the isolated RNA had been reverse transcribed. Approximately 4 million reads was the average for naive, central memory and regulatory T cell samples. This table comes from immunoSEQ multiplex PCR, and its TCRdb copy is limited to in-frame clones, with some not included. This table holds approximately 150,000 clones, 8.5% to 12% found once. The source material was naive CD4+ T cells from blood. The clonotype was recovered from a young man in good health.

CDR3 nucleotide sequence: TGTGCCAGTAGTTATGCGGGGAACACCGGGGAGCTGTTTTTT. This codes for CASSYAGNTGELFF. The gene calls are TRBV19 and TRBJ2-2; TRBD2 is a possible D gene (5 bases). CDR1 is LNHDA and CDR2 is SQIVND in the germline V gene (reference sequence). Trimming removed 5 bases from V and 1 base from J, with 8 bases in between. The CDR3 runs 14 residues.